This T cell receptor (beta chain) was documented in a study of spatial heterogeneity in lung cancer. Findings and caveats of the study: Tumor mutation counts were tracked by expanded intratumoral alpha and beta TCR counts.

The time point here: sample taken at primary tumor resection. This clonotype was observed a handful of times. What it binds is not known. A single record per CDR3 protein comes from TCRdb applying MiXCR to the 5' RACE reads. The sample consists of around 11,000 distinct CDR3 sequences, approximately 8% of them appearing once. The CDR3 extends over 14 amino acids. The V gene lost 5 bases and the J gene lost 0 bases, with 10 bases spanning the gap. The germline CDR1 and CDR2 sequences are SGHTA and FQGNSA. The genes are TRBV7-2 and TRBJ2-5; D gene ambiguous. This TCR derives from a female donor with early-stage non-small cell lung cancer. This sample comprised lung tumor tissue, obtained at surgery. The CDR3 DNA is TGTGCCAGCAGCCCAGACCGGGACCAAGAGACCCAGTACTTC. It translates to CASSPDRDQETQYF.